This T cell receptor (beta chain) was sequenced during a study of blood T cell repertoires in COVID-19. As for the study in general: T cells, B-cell-depleted T cells, or PBMCs provided the cDNA or gDNA that served as material.

The CDR3 totals 15 residues. V lost 5 bases, J lost 6 bases, and 8 bases stayed unmatched. The germline V gene encodes CDR1 LGHDT and CDR2 YNNKEL (reference sequence). Per the study methods: Cell counts per sample came from amplifying reference gene primers. Method: immunoSEQ multiplex PCR; TCRdb's copy keeps in-frame clones and lacks some. That table supplies the V and J calls and clone size; D and trimming were determined from the DNA. The sample includes approximately 330,000 clones, about 90% seen only once; the top ten take over 9%. Everyone who took part was roughly 18 to 90 years old, and they came from about two dozen US areas. Two negative PCRs, clearance, or symptom resolution had been documented for recovered Cohort 3 donors.

The source of this sequence is a woman in her 30s who had recovered from COVID-19. Sequencing was done on a sample of PBMCs or T cells enriched from blood (not recorded which). The chain employs TRBV3-1 (or the pseudogene TRBV3-2) and TRBJ1-5; 9 bases are shared with TRBD1. The CDR3 spells CASSSTTGGSQPQHF. The CDR3 coding sequence is TGTGCCAGCAGCTCGACGACAGGGGGAAGTCAGCCCCAGCATTTT.